Listed below are T cell receptor beta chains from one sample, sequenced in a study of cytomegalovirus exposure and HLA in healthy donors. The table came from immunoSEQ multiplex PCR; TCRdb's copy has only in-frame clones and leaves some out. Altogether 65,000 or so clones are present, about 72% being singletons, with the ten largest covering about 3.3%. Sequenced sample: PBMCs. The origin of the receptors is a woman aged 40 to 49 in good health and CMV-seropositive. CDR3s include the opening cysteine and the closing phenylalanine or tryptophan. The order of the fields is J gene, V gene, clone size, D gene, CDR3 protein, CDR3 DNA. The D gene is left open where the match is weak. Size tells how often a clone was seen (once, few, many) or the class of an expanded clone, and some rows leave it out.

j_gene: TRBJ1-2
v_gene: TRBV10-2
abundance: -
d_gene: -
CDR3aa: CASSERQRHFTF
CDR3nt: TGCGCCAGCAGTGAGAGGCAGAGGCATTTCACCTTC

j_gene: TRBJ1-2
v_gene: TRBV30
abundance: -
d_gene: TRBD1
CDR3aa: CAWSPVPRGRDRDNYGYTF
CDR3nt: TGTGCCTGGAGTCCCGTACCTCGCGGCCGGGACAGGGATAACTATGGCTACACCTTC

j_gene: TRBJ1-2
v_gene: TRBV5-1
abundance: few
d_gene: -
CDR3aa: CASSLTADGDYGYTF
CDR3nt: TGCGCCAGCAGCTTGACTGCGGACGGGGACTATGGCTACACCTTC

j_gene: TRBJ2-7
v_gene: TRBV6-5
abundance: -
d_gene: TRBD1
CDR3aa: CATRGTQTYEQYF
CDR3nt: TGTGCCACCAGGGGGACACAAACATACGAGCAGTACTTC

j_gene: TRBJ1-3
v_gene: TRBV19
abundance: -
d_gene: -
CDR3aa: CASSPTGSSGNTIYF
CDR3nt: TGTGCCAGTAGTCCGACCGGGAGCTCTGGAAACACCATATATTTT

j_gene: TRBJ1-5
v_gene: TRBV4-1
abundance: few
d_gene: -
CDR3aa: CASSQNPSSDSHNQPQHF
CDR3nt: TGCGCCAGCAGCCAAAACCCCTCTAGCGACAGCCACAATCAGCCCCAGCATTTT

j_gene: TRBJ2-7
v_gene: TRBV5-1
abundance: -
d_gene: -
CDR3aa: CASSLFQGSGEQYF
CDR3nt: TGCGCCAGCAGCTTGTTTCAGGGTTCAGGGGAGCAGTACTTC

j_gene: TRBJ1-1
v_gene: TRBV5-4
abundance: -
d_gene: -
CDR3aa: CASSWGGRGRSEAFF
CDR3nt: TGTGCCAGCAGTTGGGGGGGGCGAGGGAGGAGTGAAGCTTTCTTT

j_gene: TRBJ2-3
v_gene: TRBV7-8
abundance: -
d_gene: -
CDR3aa: CASSFVGPRGDTQYF
CDR3nt: TGTGCCAGCAGCTTCGTAGGGCCAAGGGGGGATACGCAGTATTTT

j_gene: TRBJ2-6
v_gene: TRBV5-1
abundance: -
d_gene: -
CDR3aa: CASSAVDGANVLTF
CDR3nt: TGCGCCAGCAGCGCGGTTGATGGGGCCAACGTCCTGACTTTC

j_gene: TRBJ1-1
v_gene: TRBV6-6
abundance: -
d_gene: TRBD1
CDR3aa: CASSRQGGTEAFF
CDR3nt: TGTGCCAGCAGTCGACAGGGTGGGACTGAAGCTTTCTTT

j_gene: TRBJ2-7
v_gene: TRBV4-1
abundance: -
d_gene: TRBD1
CDR3aa: CASSPTDRVYEQYF
CDR3nt: TGCGCCAGCAGCCCCACCGACAGGGTCTACGAGCAGTACTTC

j_gene: TRBJ1-4
v_gene: TRBV5-1
abundance: -
d_gene: TRBD1
CDR3aa: CASRHGTGLNEKLFF
CDR3nt: TGCGCCAGCAGACATGGGACAGGACTGAATGAAAAACTGTTTTTT

j_gene: TRBJ1-2
v_gene: TRBV9
abundance: once
d_gene: -
CDR3aa: CASSVSTDSHYGYTF
CDR3nt: TGTGCCAGCAGCGTATCTACTGACAGCCACTATGGCTACACCTTC

j_gene: TRBJ2-7
v_gene: TRBV5-4
abundance: -
d_gene: -
CDR3aa: CASSWRGDRDYEQYF
CDR3nt: TGTGCCAGCAGCTGGCGGGGGGACAGGGACTACGAGCAGTACTTC

j_gene: TRBJ2-2
v_gene: TRBV5-1
abundance: -
d_gene: -
CDR3aa: CASSLVPQLVPNTGELFF
CDR3nt: TGCGCCAGCAGCTTAGTCCCCCAACTAGTGCCGAACACCGGGGAGCTGTTTTTT

j_gene: TRBJ1-3
v_gene: TRBV7-9
abundance: -
d_gene: TRBD1
CDR3aa: CASRRTGGNTIYF
CDR3nt: TGTGCCAGCAGGCGGACAGGAGGAAACACCATATATTTT

j_gene: TRBJ2-1
v_gene: TRBV10-1
abundance: -
d_gene: -
CDR3aa: CASSEFFGTGQTYNEQFF
CDR3nt: TGCGCCAGCAGTGAGTTTTTTGGTACAGGGCAAACCTATAATGAGCAGTTCTTC

j_gene: TRBJ1-4
v_gene: TRBV6-5
abundance: -
d_gene: -
CDR3aa: CASRPTNNEKLFF
CDR3nt: TGTGCCAGCAGACCCACAAATAATGAAAAACTGTTTTTT

j_gene: TRBJ1-1
v_gene: TRBV6-5
abundance: -
d_gene: -
CDR3aa: CASRTGFMNTEAFF
CDR3nt: TGTGCCAGCAGAACGGGATTCATGAACACTGAAGCTTTCTTT

j_gene: TRBJ2-5
v_gene: TRBV5-6
abundance: -
d_gene: TRBD2
CDR3aa: CASTPTGLEETQYF
CDR3nt: TGTGCCAGCACCCCAACGGGACTAGAAGAGACCCAGTACTTC

j_gene: TRBJ2-7
v_gene: TRBV28
abundance: once
d_gene: TRBD1
CDR3aa: CASCRGTVIYEQYF
CDR3nt: TGTGCCAGCTGTAGAGGGACAGTCATCTACGAGCAGTACTTC

j_gene: TRBJ1-6
v_gene: TRBV19
abundance: -
d_gene: -
CDR3aa: CASSIRTGGRDPPLHF
CDR3nt: TGTGCCAGTAGTATCCGAACGGGGGGTCGTGATCCACCCCTCCACTTT

j_gene: TRBJ2-7
v_gene: TRBV4-3
abundance: few
d_gene: -
CDR3aa: CASSQDSRGDSEQYF
CDR3nt: TGCGCCAGCAGCCAAGATTCTCGCGGGGATTCCGAGCAGTACTTC

j_gene: TRBJ1-6
v_gene: TRBV13
abundance: -
d_gene: -
CDR3aa: CASSLASGHLNSPLHF
CDR3nt: TGTGCCAGCAGCTTAGCCTCGGGACACCTTAATTCACCCCTCCACTTT

j_gene: TRBJ1-3
v_gene: TRBV19
abundance: -
d_gene: -
CDR3aa: CASRSFRTSGNTIYF
CDR3nt: TGTGCCAGTAGGTCTTTCAGAACCTCTGGAAACACCATATATTTT

j_gene: TRBJ1-6
v_gene: TRBV30
abundance: -
d_gene: -
CDR3aa: CAWSRGSTNNSPLHF
CDR3nt: TGTGCCTGGAGTAGGGGCAGCACCAATAATTCACCCCTCCACTTT

j_gene: TRBJ1-1
v_gene: TRBV7-9
abundance: -
d_gene: TRBD1
CDR3aa: CASSLPRGANTEAFF
CDR3nt: TGTGCCAGCAGCTTACCCAGGGGGGCGAACACTGAAGCTTTCTTT

j_gene: TRBJ1-4
v_gene: TRBV7-9
abundance: -
d_gene: -
CDR3aa: CASSPSLGGTEKLFF
CDR3nt: TGTGCCAGCAGCCCGAGTTTAGGGGGAACTGAAAAACTGTTTTTT

j_gene: TRBJ2-7
v_gene: TRBV19
abundance: -
d_gene: -
CDR3aa: CASSGLFGGTESYEQYF
CDR3nt: TGTGCCAGTAGTGGTTTATTTGGGGGGACGGAGTCCTACGAGCAGTACTTC

j_gene: TRBJ1-2
v_gene: TRBV5-1
abundance: -
d_gene: -
CDR3aa: CASSWETGNYGYTF
CDR3nt: TGCGCCAGCAGCTGGGAAACAGGGAACTATGGCTACACCTTC

j_gene: TRBJ1-2
v_gene: TRBV30
abundance: -
d_gene: -
CDR3aa: CAWREGPIAGVYTF
CDR3nt: TGTGCCTGGAGGGAAGGTCCCATAGCGGGTGTCTACACCTTC

j_gene: TRBJ2-7
v_gene: TRBV6-5
abundance: few
d_gene: -
CDR3aa: CASSSPGALFQYF
CDR3nt: TGTGCCAGCAGTTCACCAGGGGCCCTATTTCAGTACTTC

j_gene: TRBJ1-6
v_gene: TRBV27
abundance: -
d_gene: -
CDR3aa: CATRPGSYNSPLHF
CDR3nt: TGTGCCACCCGGCCGGGCTCCTATAATTCACCCCTCCACTTT

j_gene: TRBJ1-2
v_gene: TRBV15
abundance: -
d_gene: -
CDR3aa: CATSRPRGGYTF
CDR3nt: TGTGCCACCAGCAGACCTCGGGGTGGCTACACCTTC

j_gene: TRBJ2-5
v_gene: TRBV5-6
abundance: -
d_gene: -
CDR3aa: CASSLLGTQYF
CDR3nt: TGTGCCAGCAGCTTACTCGGGACCCAGTACTTC

j_gene: TRBJ2-5
v_gene: TRBV19
abundance: -
d_gene: TRBD2
CDR3aa: CASSSSGIQETQYF
CDR3nt: TGTGCCAGTAGTAGCAGCGGGATTCAAGAGACCCAGTACTTC

j_gene: TRBJ1-5
v_gene: TRBV4-1
abundance: few
d_gene: TRBD1
CDR3aa: CASSLHRGIQQPQHF
CDR3nt: TGCGCCAGCAGCCTCCACAGGGGAATACAGCAGCCCCAGCATTTT

j_gene: TRBJ2-5
v_gene: TRBV5-1
abundance: -
d_gene: -
CDR3aa: CASSEGETQYF
CDR3nt: TGCGCCAGCAGTGAGGGAGAGACCCAGTACTTC

j_gene: TRBJ1-3
v_gene: TRBV6-5
abundance: -
d_gene: TRBD1
CDR3aa: CASRRQGGNTIYF
CDR3nt: TGTGCCAGCAGGAGACAGGGTGGAAACACCATATATTTT

j_gene: TRBJ2-1
v_gene: TRBV5-1
abundance: few
d_gene: -
CDR3aa: CASSWADSHYNEQFF
CDR3nt: TGCGCCAGCAGCTGGGCGGACAGCCACTACAATGAGCAGTTCTTC